This T cell receptor beta chain was sequenced for a study of cytomegalovirus exposure and HLA in healthy donors. The study ran its PCR with 60 Vbeta and 13 Jbeta primers. Libraries were prepared by immunoSEQ multiplex PCR; TCRdb keeps only in-frame clonotypes and omits some of them. The sample includes 160,000 or so clones, 60% to 80% of them seen just once. Sequenced: PBMCs. The clonotype was recovered from a man aged 35-49 years in good health and CMV-seropositive.

In DNA form, the CDR3 reads TGTGCCAGCAGCACCCGGACTAGCGGAGCTGGAGACTACGAGCAGTACTTC. This codes for CASSTRTSGAGDYEQYF. The V and J genes are TRBV11-3 and TRBJ2-7; 10 nucleotides match TRBD2. This CDR3 has 17 amino acids. In germline, CDR1 is SGHNT, CDR2 YENEEA. The ends lost 5 bases at V and 3 bases at J; junction bases unmatched: 13.